The source of this T cell receptor (beta chain) is a study of T cells in localized non-small cell lung cancer. Notes on the study in general: A median about 56 of the top 100 tumor clones appeared in adjacent lung. Uninvolved neighboring lung showed the greatest T cell clonality, exceeding tumor. Increased T cell density in blood showed an association with longer overall survival.

Germline values: CDR1 MNHEY, CDR2 SVGAGI. The length of the CDR3 is 13 residues. Trimming removed 6 bases from V and 4 bases from J; junction bases left unmatched: 5. The data were produced by immunoSEQ multiplex PCR, yet TCRdb's version contains in-frame clones alone and is incomplete. The profile shows tens of thousands of clones, approximately 86% of them singletons. With respect to this clone: Its matching antigen is unknown.

The V call is TRBV6-5, the J call TRBJ1-2; 7 bases align to TRBD1. The specimen comprised peripheral blood, sampled before any cancer treatment. The TCR was taken from a man aged 40 to 70 with stage I lung adenocarcinoma. CDR3 residues: CASRPGQSYGYTF. The CDR3 DNA sequence: TGTGCCAGCAGGCCGGGACAGTCCTATGGCTACACCTTC.